This TCR beta chain was recovered during a study of cytomegalovirus exposure and HLA in healthy donors. Findings of the study overall: Reports indicated that the classifier achieved high specificity and sensitivity in diagnosing cytomegalovirus status.

Regarding this clone: Its target is unknown.

This CDR3 has 16 residues. Germline V gene sequence: CDR1 SGHTA, CDR2 FQGNSA. The V and J ends lost 7 bases and 5 bases, in that order; junction bases with no gene match: 13. In the PCR, 60 Vbeta and 13 Jbeta primers were used. Assay used: immunoSEQ multiplex PCR; TCRdb lists only in-frame clones, some missing. The sample includes approximately 200,000 clones, around 79% seen only once; the top ten take under 2%. The chain couples TRBV7-2 to TRBJ2-3; 9 positions agree with TRBD2. The TCR sequence derives from a girl under 18 in good health and CMV-seropositive. Sample: PBMCs. CDR3: CASTAGGRGGVDTQYF. CDR3 nucleotide sequence: TGTGCCAGCACCGCTGGTGGGCGGGGGGGGGTAGATACGCAGTATTTT.